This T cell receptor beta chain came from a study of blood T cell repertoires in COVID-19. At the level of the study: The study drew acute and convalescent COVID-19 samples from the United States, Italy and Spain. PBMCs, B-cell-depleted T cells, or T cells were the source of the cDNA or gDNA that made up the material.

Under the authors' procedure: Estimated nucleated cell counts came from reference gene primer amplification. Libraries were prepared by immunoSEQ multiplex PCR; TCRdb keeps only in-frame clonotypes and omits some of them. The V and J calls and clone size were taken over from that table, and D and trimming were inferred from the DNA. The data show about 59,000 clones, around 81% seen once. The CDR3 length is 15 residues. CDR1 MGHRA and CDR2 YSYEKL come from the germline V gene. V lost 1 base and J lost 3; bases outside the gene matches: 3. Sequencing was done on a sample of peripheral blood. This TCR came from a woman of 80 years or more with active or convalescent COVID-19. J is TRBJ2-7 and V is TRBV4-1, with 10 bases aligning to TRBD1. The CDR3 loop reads CASSQGDRGGYEQYF. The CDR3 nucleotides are TGCGCCAGCAGCCAAGGGGACAGGGGTGGCTACGAGCAGTACTTC.